This T cell receptor beta chain was sequenced during a study of T cell clonality in common variable immunodeficiency. There are many counts of this clone. The CDR3 end falls 3 residues outside the read, so it is completed with the germline J gene. The same CDR3 can be traced to other DNA sequences in this sample. The CDR3 is made up of 15 amino acids. Germline values: CDR1 SGHTA, CDR2 FQGTGA. Trimming took 0 bases from V and 10 from J, leaving 13 bases between them. TCRdb keeps only in-frame clones here, not all; method: immunoSEQ multiplex PCR. The data show roughly 52,000 clones, with none appearing a single time.

This sequence was found in a person aged 18-69 years in good health. This chain links TRBV7-3 with TRBJ1-6, with D perhaps TRBD1 (6 bases). Source material: peripheral blood mononuclear cells. The part of the CDR3 DNA that was read is TGTGCCAGCAGCTTAACAGGGGGATACGAATCACCC. Its protein product is CASSLTGGYESP. The full CDR3 sequence reads CASSLTGGYESPLHF.